This T cell receptor beta chain appears in the sequencing data of a study of identical twins. Unique molecular identifiers were in the cDNA, with template-switch universal primer binding. One entry per CDR3 protein, called by TCRdb with MiXCR from the 5' RACE reads. The sample yields about 570,000 distinct CDR3 sequences, 9% to 10% seen once. This clonotype was detected only a few times. This sample also belongs to another study, concerning yellow fever vaccine responses in identical twins. According to that study: Vaccine T cell responses of twins reportedly seemed partly convergent and partly personalized.

The TCR comes from a young woman in good health. The sequenced sample consisted of PBMCs.

The CDR3 DNA reads TGCGCCAGCAGGGTGGCGGATCAAACCTACGAGCAGTACTTC. It yields the protein CASRVADQTYEQYF. The chain joins TRBV5-1 to TRBJ2-7; D gene uncertain. V dropped 5 bases and J dropped 2 bases, with 14 bases sitting between them. Germline lookup yields CDR1 SGHRS and CDR2 YFSETQ. The CDR3 length is 14 residues.